This paragraph reports one T cell receptor (beta chain). Its cognate antigen is unknown. Measured with immunoSEQ multiplex PCR; TCRdb has only the in-frame clones, and not every one. The sample carries around 40,000 clones, 80% recorded once. Trimming left V 3 bases short and J 5 bases short, with 17 bases between. The CDR3 loop spans 15 amino acids. Germline-derived CDR1 and CDR2 are SQVTM and ANQGSEA. The data stem from a study of OX40 agonist ivuxolimab in advanced cancers. Findings and limits, study-wide: Some nonresponders likewise displayed low normalized T-cell clonal expansion.

The material sequenced was CD4+ or CD8+ T cells sorted from blood, taken in a trial of the OX40 agonist ivuxolimab. The J gene is TRBJ1-5, the V gene TRBV29-1; no clear D gene. This clonotype originated in an adult with an advanced solid tumor such as melanoma, head and neck, liver or kidney cancer. The CDR3 nucleotides read TGCAGCGTTGAGGGTTTGCTTGACGGTGATCAGCCCCAGCATTTT. This gives the protein CSVEGLLDGDQPQHF.